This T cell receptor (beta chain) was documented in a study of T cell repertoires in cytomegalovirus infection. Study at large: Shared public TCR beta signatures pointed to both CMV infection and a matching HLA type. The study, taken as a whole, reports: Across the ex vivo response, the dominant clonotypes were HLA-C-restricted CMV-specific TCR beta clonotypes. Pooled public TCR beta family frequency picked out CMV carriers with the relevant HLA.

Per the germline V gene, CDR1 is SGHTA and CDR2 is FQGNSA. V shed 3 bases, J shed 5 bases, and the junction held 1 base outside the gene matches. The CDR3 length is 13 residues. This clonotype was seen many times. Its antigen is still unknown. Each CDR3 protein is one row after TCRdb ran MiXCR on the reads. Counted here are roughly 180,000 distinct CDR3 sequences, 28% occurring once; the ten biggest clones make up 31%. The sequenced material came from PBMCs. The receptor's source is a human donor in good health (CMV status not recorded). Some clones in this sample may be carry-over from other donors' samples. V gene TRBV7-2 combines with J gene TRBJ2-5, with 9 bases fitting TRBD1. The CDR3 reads CASSFGTGETQYF. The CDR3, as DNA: TGTGCCAGCAGCTTCGGGACAGGGGAGACCCAGTACTTC.